This TCR beta chain was profiled in a study of cytomegalovirus exposure and HLA in healthy donors listed by TCRdb under 2017. Study-wide context: An earlier analysis of several hundred of the donors reported 276 Gb of sequence data and 90 million to 120 million unique TCR beta sequences obtained from some 170 million T cells. A handful of DR-DQ haplotypes were handled as single units for association and clustering because linkage in the cohort was strong. The genetic ancestry cluster associated with self-reported Caucasian donors included 81% of the approximately 430 genotyped donors. High-throughput TCR immunosequencing, statistical association of individual TCRs with disease status, and machine learning were combined to predict cytomegalovirus infection status. Besides the first cohort of 550 to 750 subjects, a separate validation cohort made up of 120 different subjects was used. An early release covering roughly 600 HLA-typed donors comprised approximately 290 gigabases of sequencing data and approximately 85 million unique TCR sequences. HLA typing covered class I and class II loci at four-digit resolution. Donor age, sex, ethnicity and CMV serostatus were collected together with the repertoire data. Every discovery cohort repertoire had been produced on one sequencing platform. A later analysis re-examined previously published TCR beta repertoires from more than 650 donors and added high-resolution HLA genotyping to investigate patterns of TCR occurrence. In the later analysis, no new phenotypic data were used to find candidate immune exposures; instead, reliance was placed on TCR beta sequences and their occurrence across donors. Genome-wide SNP genotypes for about three fifths of the roughly 670 donors were used in a later genetic analysis, which treated that subset as a discovery cohort. To decide whether each TCR beta V gene segment behaved as functional or pseudogenic, an earlier analysis of some 580 of the donors relied on high-throughput TCR beta sequencing. The number of donors typed differed by locus, with roughly 629-640 for A, B, C, DRB1 and DQB1, around 560 for DQA1, about 610 for DPA1, and some 450 for DPB1. The aim of the study was to test whether cataloging public T cell receptors could identify signatures of past pathogen exposure. The T cell repertoires of 666 subjects were profiled by immunosequencing and related to cytomegalovirus serostatus. Among a few hundred genotyped donors of the cohort, an average of roughly 240,000 unique TCR beta nucleotide sequences were sequenced per donor, roughly 20% of them non-productive. The full study reports these points: In a later analysis, over 15,000 TCR beta sequences were associated with specific HLA alleles at a false discovery rate of 0.05. According to a later genetic analysis, donors in an Asian-associated ancestry cluster had fewer N-insertions in productive TCRs than the approximately 670-donor mean. In a later genetic analysis, a missense DCLRE1C variant was associated with V-gene and J-gene trimming of TCR beta chains, and the association was replicated in an independent cohort. Broadly in line with IMGT annotations, most TCR beta V segments showed up in productive rearrangements about 90% or about 30% of the time in an earlier analysis of 450 to 750 of the donors. A further reported finding was that TCR beta sequences accurately predicted the HLA-A and HLA-B alleles for most subjects in the first cohort. Strong co-occurrence of HLA alleles, especially DR and DQ, made assigning TCR associations to individual alleles difficult. In a later analysis, HLA-associated TCR beta chains were found to be more clonally expanded and to have lower generation probabilities than equally common non-associated chains. Approximately 16 rarely observed V segments, including chromosome 9 orphons, were excluded from the earlier analysis of several hundred of the donors because counts were too low. A total of roughly 160 TCR beta chains were listed by the study as associated with cytomegalovirus. In both the original and validation cohorts, the classifier was reported to diagnose cytomegalovirus status with high specificity and sensitivity. It was suggested by the authors that the approach could potentially be generalized to other disease states and immunological phenotypes. Linkage disequilibrium might explain the correlated functional status among segregating V segments, but an unknown experimental factor could not be excluded. While some public TCRs were present in many individuals, most TCR sequences turned up only very rarely across donors. Because the 87-base-pair reads could not distinguish some IMGT-functional V segments, including TRBV6-2 and TRBV6-3, those segments were excluded. Three of the identified cytomegalovirus-associated TCR beta chains were confirmed in vitro to be specific for cytomegalovirus antigens. According to a later analysis, TCR association rates differed among HLA loci, with DRB1 alleles showing the most associated TCRs and HLA-C alleles showing the fewest. CMV serostatus was the only immune exposure information available for the cohort. A cluster of highly shared sequence variants was judged likely to represent a technical artifact of the sequencing pipeline. In a later analysis, most CMV-associated TCR beta chains were found to appear HLA-restricted, with HLA associations seemingly driven largely by CMV exposure. In this cohort, only TCR beta chains were sequenced, and detectable features were limited by the absence of alpha or paired-chain data. Presence/absence analyses assumed roughly uniform sequencing depth across donors, an assumption that may not hold. In a later analysis, several top co-occurrence clusters were reported to appear linked to parvovirus B19, influenza, CMV and Epstein-Barr virus. Because HLA typing was missing for some donors at each locus, association tests included only the typed subset.

In total, 600 or so healthy bone marrow donors made up the cohort. At the time of sampling, all cohort members were nominally healthy, though unrecorded immune exposures were likely present. The donor was CMV seropositive and was included in the group of approximately 300 seropositive cohort members. Each donor provided a peripheral blood sample, and peripheral blood mononuclear cells were used for TCR beta sequencing. Genomic DNA extraction from the blood cell samples was performed with the Qiagen DNeasy Blood Extraction Kit. Library preparation used the immunoSEQ multiplex PCR assay. For the multiplex PCR, a mixture combining 60 forward primers for TCR Vbeta segments and 13 reverse primers for TCR Jbeta segments was used. Amplification of the CDR3 region of rearranged TCR beta genes was performed with a multiplex PCR assay on genomic DNA. The Illumina HiSeq System was used to sequence the amplified TCR beta libraries as 87-base-pair reads. As for how the authors treated the data: A later analysis tallied 75 million to 85 million unique TCR beta chains across the 666 repertoires, and about 10 million of those chains were shared by two or more donors. To remove PCR and sequencing errors, raw reads were error-corrected and collapsed into unique sequences using a nearest-neighbor algorithm that merged closely related sequences. CDR3 sequences were aligned to IMGT reference sequences to assign V, D and J gene segments. Each retained sequence needed at least a six-nucleotide match to both a V gene segment and a J gene segment. A rearrangement counted as productive if the CDR3 had no stop codons and remained in frame with V and J, and every other rearrangement counted as non-productive. Following IMGT convention, CDR3 was defined as the stretch from the second conserved V-encoded cysteine to the conserved J-encoded phenylalanine. The earlier analysis of 587 of the donors excluded any sequence lacking an unambiguous match to a single V gene segment. In an earlier analysis of 587 of the donors, a V segment was called functional when productive rearrangements were above 56.7%, and segregating when the standard deviation between donors exceeded 5%. A statistical classification framework was built for diagnosing cytomegalovirus status from the catalog of TCR beta chain sequences. A later analysis assigned V and J genes by comparing TCR nucleotide sequences with IMGT/GENE-DB human TR gene sequences. A later analysis assigned CDR3 sequences and most-parsimonious VDJ recombination scenarios with the TCRdist pipeline. A later analysis defined each TCR beta chain by its CDR3 amino acid sequence plus V-gene family, and excluded reads lacking a unique V-gene family. In a later analysis, a few hundred highly shared, low-generation-probability nucleotide sequences were removed to address suspected cross-contamination and a sequencing artifact. A later analysis calculated a clonal expansion index for each public chain from normalized within-repertoire ranks of inferred template counts. Generation probabilities in a later analysis came from a VDJ recombination model fitted to out-of-frame rearrangements, and those results were checked against IGoR. In a later analysis, TCR-TCR, TCR-HLA and TCR-CMV co-occurrence was scored with hypergeometric tests, and a repertoire-size bias correction was applied to TCR pairs. False discovery rates were estimated in a later analysis by permuting HLA or CMV assignments 20 times. A later analysis grouped co-occurring TCRs with DBSCAN, adding TCRdist sequence similarity when clustering within HLA-allele-positive subsets. Repertoires with fewer than 30,000 or more than 120,000 public chains were left out of co-occurrence clustering, as were five repertoires with anomalous nucleotide sharing. This immuneACCESS table, as held by TCRdb, lists in-frame sequences with V and J called but not all clones. Of the missing ones, under half trace to an unresolved V gene in checked studies; the others have no known cause. That table supplies the V and J calls and clone size; D and trimming were determined from the DNA. This sample has 120,000 or so clones in its table, and more than 75% of those were observed once. The ten most abundant clones make up approximately 11% of the sample.

This clone came up a few times. It lacks a known antigen. Base-call qualities are not available, and no considerably larger clone is one nucleotide away. According to the germline V gene, CDR1 reads KGHSH and CDR2 reads LQKENI. For this chain, trimming is 0 bases at the V end and 5 bases at the J end, and the number of junction bases without a gene match is 12. There are 17 amino acids in the CDR3, from cysteine to phenylalanine inclusive. Only the CDR3 DNA is retained, 51 bases long and in frame from the first base. Specimen: PBMCs. The source is a man aged 25-45 years in good health and CMV-seropositive. Recombination linked TRBV18 to TRBJ2-5; 7 bases in the middle match TRBD2. The CDR3 region reads CASSPPAGGVRGETQYF. The nucleotide sequence reads as follows: TGTGCCAGCTCACCACCGGCTGGGGGGGTTCGAGGCGAGACCCAGTACTTC.